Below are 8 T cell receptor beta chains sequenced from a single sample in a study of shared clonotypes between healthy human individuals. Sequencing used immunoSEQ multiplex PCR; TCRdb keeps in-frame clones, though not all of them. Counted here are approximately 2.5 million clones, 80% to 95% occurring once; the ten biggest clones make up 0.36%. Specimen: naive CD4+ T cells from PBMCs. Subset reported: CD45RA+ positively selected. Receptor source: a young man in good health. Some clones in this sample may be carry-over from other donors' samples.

The CDR3 sequence is CASSSGLAGGVTQYF. CDR3 DNA sequence: TGTGCCAGCAGCTCGGGACTAGCGGGTGGTGTTACGCAGTATTTT. The gene calls are TRBV5-8 and TRBJ2-3, with TRBD2 identical over 12 bases. The CDR3 covers 15 residues. The V gene end was trimmed by 3 bases and the J gene end by 8 bases; junction bases not matched to a gene: 7. Per the germline V gene, CDR1 is SGHTS and CDR2 is YDEGEE.

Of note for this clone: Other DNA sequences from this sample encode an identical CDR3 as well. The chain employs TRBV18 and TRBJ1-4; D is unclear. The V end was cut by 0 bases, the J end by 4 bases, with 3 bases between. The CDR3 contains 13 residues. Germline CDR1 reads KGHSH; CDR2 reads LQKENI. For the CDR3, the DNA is TGTGCCAGCTCACCACCGAGTAATGAAAAACTGTTTTTT. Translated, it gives CASSPPSNEKLFF. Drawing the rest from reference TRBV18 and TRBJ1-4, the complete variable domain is NAGVMQNPRHLVRRRGQEARLRCSPMKGHSHVYWYRQLPEEGLKFMVYLQKENIIDESGMPKERFSAEFPKEGPSILRIQQVVRGDSAAYFCASSPPSNEKLFFGSGTQLSVL.

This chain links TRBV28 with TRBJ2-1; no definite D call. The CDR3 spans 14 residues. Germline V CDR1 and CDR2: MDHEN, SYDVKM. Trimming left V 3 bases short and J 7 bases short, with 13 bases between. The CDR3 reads CASSFRDPLNEQFF. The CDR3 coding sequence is TGTGCCAGCAGTTTCCGCGACCCACTAAATGAGCAGTTCTTC.

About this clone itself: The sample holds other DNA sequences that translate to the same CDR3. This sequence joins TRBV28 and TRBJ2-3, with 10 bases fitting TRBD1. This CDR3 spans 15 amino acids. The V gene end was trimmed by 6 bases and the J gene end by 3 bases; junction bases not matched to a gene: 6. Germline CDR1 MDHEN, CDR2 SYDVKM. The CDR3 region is CASRTPGQGTDTQYF. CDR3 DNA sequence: TGTGCCAGCAGAACTCCGGGACAGGGGACAGATACGCAGTATTTT.

This CDR3 is CASSQDLEDEQYF. For the CDR3, the DNA is TGTGCCAGCAGCCAAGATCTGGAGGACGAGCAGTACTTC. The chain recombines TRBV14 with TRBJ2-7; tentative D call: TRBD2 (5 bases). This CDR3 spans 13 amino acids. Trimming pared 0 bases from V and 5 bases from J, leaving 8 bases between. Germline loops: CDR1 SGHDN, CDR2 FVKESK.

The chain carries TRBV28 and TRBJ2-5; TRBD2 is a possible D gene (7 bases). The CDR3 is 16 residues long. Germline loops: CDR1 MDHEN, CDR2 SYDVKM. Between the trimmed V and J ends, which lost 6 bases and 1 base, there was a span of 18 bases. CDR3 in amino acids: CASRTAGAGVQETQYF. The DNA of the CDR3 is TGTGCCAGCAGAACTGCGGGGGCAGGAGTCCAAGAGACCCAGTACTTC. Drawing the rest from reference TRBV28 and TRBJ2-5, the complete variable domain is DVKVTQSSRYLVKRTGEKVFLECVQDMDHENMFWYRQDPGLGLRLIYFSYDVKMKEKGDIPEGYSVSREKKERFSLILESASTNQTSMYLCASRTAGAGVQETQYFGPGTRLLVL.

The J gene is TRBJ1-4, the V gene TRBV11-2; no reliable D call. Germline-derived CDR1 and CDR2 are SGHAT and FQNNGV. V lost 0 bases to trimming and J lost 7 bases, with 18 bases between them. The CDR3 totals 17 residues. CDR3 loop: CASSLDGLAAAIEKLFF. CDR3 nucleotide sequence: TGTGCCAGCAGCTTAGATGGTCTTGCAGCGGCGATTGAAAAACTGTTTTTT.

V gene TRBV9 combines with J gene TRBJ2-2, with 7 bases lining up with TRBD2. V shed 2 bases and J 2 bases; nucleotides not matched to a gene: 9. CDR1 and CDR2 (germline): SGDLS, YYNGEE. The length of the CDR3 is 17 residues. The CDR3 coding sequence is TGTGCCAGCAGCGTCACCTCCGGGGGGAGTAACACCGGGGAGCTGTTTTTT. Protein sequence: CASSVTSGGSNTGELFF. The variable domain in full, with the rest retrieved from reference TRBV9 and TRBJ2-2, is DSGVTQTPKHLITATGQRVTLRCSPRSGDLSVYWYQQSLDQGLQFLIQYYNGEERAKGNILERFSAQQFPDLHSELNLSSLELGDSALYFCASSVTSGGSNTGELFFGEGSRLTVL.